One T cell receptor (beta chain) is described in this entry. The antigen remains unidentified. This specimen comes from a study of Ad26.COV2.S vaccination and SARS-CoV-2 variants. As to treatment: 19 received Ad26.COV2.S at low or high dose, single or two shots; roughly 5 received placebo; per-sample allocation not given. The study sampled participants on day 63 after the first vaccine or placebo injection. TCRdb keeps only in-frame clones here, not all; method: immunoSEQ multiplex PCR. The profile shows hundreds of thousands of clones, approximately 92% of them singletons. Trimming took off 4 bases at V and 5 bases at J, with 9 bases between the two ends. Germline V gene sequence: CDR1 WSHSY, CDR2 SAAADI. The CDR3 is made up of 13 amino acids. Study outcomes and limitations: Possibly, TCR breadth and depth analyses underestimated total T cell responses. Vaccinees reportedly had broad spike-specific CD8+ and CD4+ T cell responses.

V and J are TRBV10-2 and TRBJ2-1, with D unclear. Specimen: peripheral blood, collected in a trial of Ad26.COV2.S vaccine versus placebo. This TCR derives from a person aged 18-65 years who received the Ad26.COV2.S COVID-19 vaccine or a placebo. The CDR3 region has the DNA TGCGCCAGCAGTGGTGTTGGGGACAATGAGCAGTTCTTC. This codes for CASSGVGDNEQFF.